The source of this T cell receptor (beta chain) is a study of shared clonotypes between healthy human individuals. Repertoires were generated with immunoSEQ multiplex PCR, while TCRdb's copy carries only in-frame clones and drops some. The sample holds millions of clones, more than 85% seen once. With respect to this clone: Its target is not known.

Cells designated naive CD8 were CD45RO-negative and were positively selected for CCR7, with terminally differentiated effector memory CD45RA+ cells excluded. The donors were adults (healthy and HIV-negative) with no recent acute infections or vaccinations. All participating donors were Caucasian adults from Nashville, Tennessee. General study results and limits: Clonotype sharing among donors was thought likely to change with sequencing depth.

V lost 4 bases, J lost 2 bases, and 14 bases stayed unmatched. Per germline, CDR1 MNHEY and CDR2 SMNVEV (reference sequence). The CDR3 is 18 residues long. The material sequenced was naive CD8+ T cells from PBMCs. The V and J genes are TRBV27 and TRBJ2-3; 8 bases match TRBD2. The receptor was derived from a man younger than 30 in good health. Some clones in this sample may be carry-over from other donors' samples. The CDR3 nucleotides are TGTGCCAGCAGTTCATTCCTGGGCCGGGAGGGGCACACAGATACGCAGTATTTT. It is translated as CASSSFLGREGHTDTQYF.